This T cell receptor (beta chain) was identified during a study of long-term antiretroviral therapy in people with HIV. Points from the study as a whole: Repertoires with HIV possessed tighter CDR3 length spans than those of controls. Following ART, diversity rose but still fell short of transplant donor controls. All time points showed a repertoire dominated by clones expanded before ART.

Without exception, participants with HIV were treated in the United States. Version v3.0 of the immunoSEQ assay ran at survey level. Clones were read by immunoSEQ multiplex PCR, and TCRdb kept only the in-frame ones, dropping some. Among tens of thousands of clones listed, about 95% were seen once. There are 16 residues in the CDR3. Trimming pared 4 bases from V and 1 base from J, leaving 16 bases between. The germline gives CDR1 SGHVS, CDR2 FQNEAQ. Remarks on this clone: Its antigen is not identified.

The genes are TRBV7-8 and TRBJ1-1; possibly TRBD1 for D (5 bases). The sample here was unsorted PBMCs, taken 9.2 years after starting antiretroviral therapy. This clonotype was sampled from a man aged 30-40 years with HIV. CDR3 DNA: TGTGCCAGCAGCTCACTAAGTTGGGACGGGAACACTGAAGCTTTCTTT. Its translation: CASSSLSWDGNTEAFF.